Below, 15 T cell receptor beta chains from the same sample are listed, as sequenced in a study of blood T cell repertoires in COVID-19. Assay used: immunoSEQ multiplex PCR; TCRdb lists only in-frame clones, some missing. The sample contains around 130,000 clones, around 83% of which appear only once. The source material was PBMCs or T cells enriched from blood (not recorded which). Receptors were obtained from a young man who had recovered from COVID-19.

This clone has just a few counts. V is TRBV19 and J is TRBJ2-7; TRBD1 matches at 7 bases. Trimming removed 5 bases from V and 4 bases from J; junction bases left unmatched: 8. Germline lookup yields CDR1 LNHDA and CDR2 SQIVND (reference sequence). The CDR3 has 14 residues. The CDR3 sequence is CASSSGQVGYEQYF. The CDR3 region has the DNA TGTGCCAGTAGTTCCGGACAGGTCGGATACGAGCAGTACTTC. Looking up the rest from reference TRBV19 and TRBJ2-7 gives the full variable domain: DGGITQSPKYLFRKEGQNVTLSCEQNLNHDAMYWYRQDPGQGLRLIYYSQIVNDFQKGDIAEGYSVSREKKESFPLTVTSAQKNPTAFYLCASSSGQVGYEQYFGPGTRLTVT.

The V gene is TRBV7-9, the J gene TRBJ1-1; maybe TRBD1 (5 bases). This CDR3 has 13 residues. The V and J ends lost 8 bases and 3 bases respectively, with 13 bases between them. Germline V lookup: CDR1 SEHNR, CDR2 FQNEAQ (reference sequence). In DNA form, the CDR3 reads TGTGCCAGCCGAGACGACAGCTACACTGAAGCTTTCTTT. The encoded protein is CASRDDSYTEAFF.

The rearrangement joins TRBV3-1 (or the pseudogene TRBV3-2) to TRBJ1-2; D remains ambiguous. CDR1 LGHDT and CDR2 YNNKEL come from the germline V gene (reference sequence). V was pared by 1 base and J by 8 bases, with 17 bases between. The CDR3 sequence is 15 residues long. CDR3 residues: CASSQATVVFEGYTF. The DNA of the CDR3 is TGTGCCAGCAGCCAAGCTACAGTGGTTTTTGAGGGCTACACCTTC.

V and J are TRBV6-5 and TRBJ1-5; a possible D gene is TRBD1 (6 bases). The CDR3 is made up of 12 amino acids. V was pared by 6 bases and J by 11 bases, with 14 bases between. Germline V gene data show CDR1 as MNHEY and CDR2 as SVGAGI. The CDR3 region is CASRSPKGAQHF. The CDR3 nucleotides are TGTGCCAGCAGGTCACCTAAGGGGGCCCAGCATTTT.

This sequence joins TRBV18 and TRBJ2-5; D is perhaps TRBD2 (5 bases). Germline CDR1 and CDR2: KGHSH and LQKENI. This CDR3 has 11 residues. V lost 2 bases to trimming and J lost 10 bases, with 8 bases between them. In nucleotides, the CDR3 is TGTGCCAGCTCACCAGAAGGGAGCCAGTACTTC. Translating gives CASSPEGSQYF. The variable domain in full, completed from reference TRBV18 and TRBJ2-5, reads NAGVMQNPRHLVRRRGQEARLRCSPMKGHSHVYWYRQLPEEGLKFMVYLQKENIIDESGMPKERFSAEFPKEGPSILRIQQVVRGDSAAYFCASSPEGSQYFGPGTRLLVL.

J is TRBJ1-5 and V is TRBV24-1; the match to TRBD1 covers 8 bases. The V gene's germline CDR1 is KGHDR and CDR2 SFDVKD. The CDR3 covers 15 residues. Trimming removed 3 bases from V and 7 bases from J; junction bases left unmatched: 7. The chain's CDR3 is CATSDKDRVGQPQHF. The CDR3 DNA is TGTGCCACCAGTGATAAGGACAGGGTCGGACAGCCCCAGCATTTT.

The chain uses TRBV19 and TRBJ2-1; possibly TRBD2 for D (5 bases). Germline V lookup: CDR1 LNHDA, CDR2 SQIVND (reference sequence). The CDR3 covers 16 residues. V shed 1 base and J shed 0 bases, with 10 bases lying between them. The chain's CDR3 is CASSIVRGSSYNEQFF. The DNA for the CDR3 is TGTGCCAGTAGTATAGTCCGAGGGAGCTCCTACAATGAGCAGTTCTTC.

The CDR3 loop is CAWSTSGRGGDTQYF. The CDR3 nucleotides are TGTGCCTGGAGTACTAGCGGGAGGGGGGGAGATACGCAGTATTTT. The gene calls are TRBV30 and TRBJ2-3; 13 bases are a match to TRBD2. Per germline, CDR1 GTSNPN and CDR2 SVGIG (reference sequence). Trimming removed 2 bases from V and 5 bases from J; junction bases left unmatched: 4. This CDR3 has 15 amino acids. Full variable domain (missing parts from reference TRBV30 and TRBJ2-3): SQTIHQWPATLVQPVGSPLSLECTVEGTSNPNLYWYRQAAGRGLQLLFYSVGIGQISSEVPQNLSASRPQDRQFILSSKKLLLSDSGFYLCAWSTSGRGGDTQYFGPGTRLTVL.

The chain is built from TRBV7-9 and TRBJ2-2; TRBD2 might be the D (5 bases). Trimming removed 6 bases from V and 3 bases from J, with 17 bases in between. Germline-derived CDR1 and CDR2 are SEHNR and FQNEAQ (reference sequence). The CDR3 length is 16 residues. CDR3 DNA: TGTGCCAGCAGTCAAATGCGGGCCGTGGACACCGGGGAGCTGTTTTTT. It specifies CASSQMRAVDTGELFF.

The chain couples TRBV5-1 to TRBJ1-2, with TRBD1 as a possible D gene (5 bases). The length of the CDR3 is 15 residues. V lost 0 bases to trimming and J lost 2 bases, with 11 bases between them. The germline V gene has CDR1 SGHRS and CDR2 YFSETQ. The CDR3 DNA sequence: TGCGCCAGCAGCTTGGATCCAGGGTGGAACTATGGCTACACCTTC. This translates into CASSLDPGWNYGYTF. The full variable domain, in which reference TRBV5-1 and TRBJ1-2 provide the parts outside the CDR3, is KAGVTQTPRYLIKTRGQQVTLSCSPISGHRSVSWYQQTPGQGLQFLFEYFSETQRNKGNFPGRFSGRQFSNSRSEMNVSTLELGDSALYLCASSLDPGWNYGYTFGSGTRLTVV.

The chain uses TRBV15 and TRBJ2-7, with TRBD1 matching over 11 bases. Trimming removed 3 bases from V and 6 bases from J; junction bases left unmatched: 1. Germline V gene sequence: CDR1 LNHNV, CDR2 YYDKDF (reference sequence). The CDR3 is made up of 13 amino acids. For the CDR3, the DNA is TGTGCCACCAGCAGGGACAGGGGGCGCGAGCAGTACGTC. The encoded protein is CATSRDRGREQYV.

The rearrangement uses TRBV7-9 and TRBJ1-1, with a tentative D call TRBD1 (6 bases). Germline V gives CDR1 SEHNR, CDR2 FQNEAQ (reference sequence). The CDR3 is 14 residues long. With 11 bases removed from V and 3 bases from J, the gap between germline ends came to 19 bases. Here the CDR3 reads CAAQTGNWDTEAFF. CDR3 nucleotide sequence: TGTGCCGCCCAAACAGGGAATTGGGACACTGAAGCTTTCTTT.

The CDR3 protein is CSVDSGTDTQYF. The CDR3 bases are TGCAGCGTTGACTCCGGCACAGATACGCAGTATTTT. The rearrangement links TRBV29-1 to TRBJ2-3, with D uncertain. Trimming took 3 bases from V and 1 from J, leaving 5 bases between them. The germline V gene encodes CDR1 SQVTM and CDR2 ANQGSEA. There are 12 residues in the CDR3.

The V call is TRBV7-9, the J call TRBJ2-2; 7 bases fit TRBD1. V dropped 5 bases and J dropped 1; count of bases not matched to a gene: 7. CDR3 size: 16 residues. Germline V gene sequence: CDR1 SEHNR, CDR2 FQNEAQ (reference sequence). CDR3 sequence: CASSPRTGVNTGELFF. For the CDR3, the DNA is TGTGCCAGCAGCCCTCGGACAGGAGTGAACACCGGGGAGCTGTTTTTT.

The chain combines TRBV24-1 with TRBJ1-6; TRBD1 aligns across 10 bases. The CDR3 extends over 18 amino acids. V lost 3 bases, J lost 7 bases, and 11 bases stayed unmatched. CDR1 KGHDR and CDR2 SFDVKD come from the germline V gene. CDR3 nucleotide sequence: TGTGCCACCAGTGATGTAAGACAGGGGGCGCAGGAAAATTCACCCCTCCACTTT. This gives the protein CATSDVRQGAQENSPLHF.